This T cell receptor beta chain was sequenced in a study of PD-1 blockade in classical Hodgkin lymphoma. Findings and limits, study-wide: Exclusion was the outcome for patients who began nivolumab under 1 year after ASCT. By C4D1, CD4+ diversity increased significantly, especially in complete responders. Complete responders showed a baseline diversity that resembled the diversity of newly diagnosed patients.

The data were produced by immunoSEQ multiplex PCR, yet TCRdb's version contains in-frame clones alone and is incomplete. This table holds about 64,000 clones, around 90% found once. Turning to this clone: What it recognizes is unknown.

Time point defined: cycle 4 day 1 (C4D1), after 6 weeks of nivolumab. After autologous stem cell transplantation all patients relapsed, and prior brentuximab vedotin exposure differed between cohorts. Patients showed best responses of complete response, partial response or progressive disease. J lost 5 bases, V lost 6 bases, and 8 bases had no gene match. Germline V gene lookup returns CDR1 LNHDA and CDR2 SQIVND (reference sequence). CDR3 size: 15 residues. This material consisted of peripheral blood mononuclear cells (PBMCs), taken before the fourth cycle of nivolumab. The chain has TRBV19 and TRBJ2-5; 11 bases are a match to TRBD2. The TCR was taken from a human donor with classical Hodgkin lymphoma. CDR3 amino acids: CASSDLAGGGETQYF. CDR3 nucleotides: TGTGCCAGTAGCGATCTAGCGGGGGGTGGGGAGACCCAGTACTTC.